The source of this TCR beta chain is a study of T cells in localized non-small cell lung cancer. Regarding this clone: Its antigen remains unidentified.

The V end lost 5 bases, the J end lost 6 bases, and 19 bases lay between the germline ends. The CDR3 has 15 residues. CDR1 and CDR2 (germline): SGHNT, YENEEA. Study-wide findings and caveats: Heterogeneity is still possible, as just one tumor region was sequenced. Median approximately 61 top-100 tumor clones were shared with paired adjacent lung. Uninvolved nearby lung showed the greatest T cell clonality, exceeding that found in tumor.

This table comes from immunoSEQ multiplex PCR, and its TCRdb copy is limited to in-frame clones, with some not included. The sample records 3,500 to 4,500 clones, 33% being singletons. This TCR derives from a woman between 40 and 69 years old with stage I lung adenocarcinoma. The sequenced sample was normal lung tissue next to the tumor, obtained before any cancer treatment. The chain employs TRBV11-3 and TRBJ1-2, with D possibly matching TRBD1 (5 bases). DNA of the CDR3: TGTGCCAGCAGCCCATGGGACGGCAGCGGGCATGGCTACACCTTC. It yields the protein CASSPWDGSGHGYTF.